This TCR beta chain was sequenced in a study of CD8 T cells in ankylosing spondylitis. Regarding this clonotype: Its antigen is undetermined.

V was clipped by 3 bases and J by 8 bases, with 6 bases between them. The germline gives CDR1 KGHDR, CDR2 SFDVKD. The CDR3 is made up of 11 amino acids. General study findings and limits: Disease-linked clones had a CD8+ phenotype and relatively low frequency in peripheral blood. There was a TCR beta motif, made of 7 or 8 highly homologous variants, that appeared characteristic of ankylosing spondylitis blood. Disease-linked clones reportedly showed significant enrichment in matched ankylosing spondylitis synovial fluid. Reports of some motif variants in reactive arthritis synovial fluid and blood predate this one.

Library preparation for TCR beta used quantitative 5'-RACE with molecular barcodes. TCRdb re-called the 5' RACE reads with MiXCR, one entry per CDR3 protein. The sample consists of 500,000 to 550,000 distinct CDR3 sequences, roughly 13% of them appearing once. The specimen was blood, either unsorted or a sorted T cell fraction (not recorded which). This TCR was sampled from a male donor with ankylosing spondylitis. The gene calls are TRBV24-1 and TRBJ1-2, with no clear D. The CDR3 nucleotides are TGTGCCACCAGTGATACTCGGGGCTACACCTTC. Translation gives CATSDTRGYTF.